This T cell receptor beta chain was identified in a study of blood T cell repertoires in COVID-19. Study summary: Samples came from the United States, Italy and Spain, spanning acute and convalescent COVID-19. Nucleic acid was either cDNA or gDNA, and it came from T cells, B-cell-depleted T cells, or PBMCs.

This table comes from immunoSEQ multiplex PCR, and its TCRdb copy is limited to in-frame clones, with some not included. Of fewer than 85,000 clones in the sample, less than 90% were seen once. This CDR3 is 14 amino acids long. The V end lost 7 bases, the J end lost 6 bases, and 18 bases lay between the germline ends. Germline lookup yields CDR1 MNHEY and CDR2 SVGAGI. The specimen was peripheral blood. The receptor's source is a human donor in a cohort sampled during active COVID-19. This chain joins TRBV6-5 and TRBJ1-2, with D unclear. As DNA, the CDR3 is TGTGCCAGCACCGACTCCTCCCTTTTGGATGGCTACACCTTC. Translating it yields CASTDSSLLDGYTF.